The 25 T cell receptor beta chains below were found in one sample sequenced in a study of blood T cell repertoires in COVID-19. Only in-frame clones appear in the TCRdb table, and some are missing; sequencing was by immunoSEQ multiplex PCR. The repertoire holds approximately 260,000 clones, 89% seen once, with approximately 2.2% in the top ten. Source material: peripheral blood. These receptors were obtained from a man in his fifties with acute or convalescent COVID-19.

The chain joins TRBV14 to TRBJ1-2, with D hard to call. Germline V gene sequence: CDR1 SGHDN, CDR2 FVKESK. The CDR3 length is 16 residues. The germline V and J ends were trimmed by 5 bases and 8 bases, with 24 bases remaining between them. As DNA, the CDR3 is TGTGCCAGCAGCGCTCCTGAGCGGACGGCCGGGTACGGCTACACCTTC. This sequence encodes CASSAPERTAGYGYTF.

The chain employs TRBV4-1 and TRBJ2-3; 8 bases agree with TRBD1. There are 15 residues in the CDR3. Germline CDR1 is MGHRA and CDR2 is YSYEKL. V shed 6 bases, J shed 5 bases, and the junction held 10 bases outside the gene matches. CDR3 coding DNA: TGCGCCAGCAGGTTCAGGGGGCAGGGGGTAGATACGCAGTATTTT. Translating gives CASRFRGQGVDTQYF.

In its sample, this clone ranks as medium-sized. CDR3 DNA sequence: TGTGCCAGTAGTGGGGGCCGTCACGATGAGCAGTTCTTC. Translated: CASSGGRHDEQFF. J is TRBJ2-1 and V is TRBV19; D might be TRBD1 (6 bases). The V gene's germline CDR1 is LNHDA and CDR2 SQIVND (reference sequence). The CDR3 spans 13 residues. Between the trimmed V and J ends, which lost 5 bases and 8 bases, there was a span of 13 bases.

The V gene is TRBV7-9, the J gene TRBJ1-5; TRBD1 matches 11 bases. CDR1 and CDR2 (germline): SEHNR, FQNEAQ (reference sequence). After removal of 10 bases from V and 3 bases from J, the junction contained 8 bases not matched to a gene. CDR3 length: 15 residues. CDR3 bases: TGTGCCACCGGGACAGGGGGGCGCCCCAATCAGCCCCAGCATTTT. Translated, it gives CATGTGGRPNQPQHF.

As for this clone: One junction end does not reproduce the germline sequence, and a read error may be involved. The chain combines TRBV6-5 with TRBJ1-6; D is possibly TRBD1 (6 bases). The CDR3 contains 14 residues. Germline CDR1 is MNHEY and CDR2 is SVGAGI. The chain's CDR3 is CASSDSTGHSPLHF. The CDR3, as DNA: TGTGCCAGCAGTGACTCAACAGGGCATTCACCCCTCCACTTT.

This chain joins TRBV10-3 and TRBJ2-7; TRBD1 matches 10 bases. The CDR3 loop spans 14 amino acids. V lost 4 bases and J lost 6; bases outside the gene matches: 6. CDR1 is ENHRY, CDR2 SYGVKD, per germline. The CDR3 is CAISASGTGVEQYF. CDR3 DNA: TGTGCCATCAGTGCCTCCGGGACAGGGGTCGAGCAGTACTTC.

V and J are TRBV7-2 and TRBJ2-4, with TRBD2 as a possible D gene (5 bases). V was clipped by 5 bases and J by 0 bases, with 17 bases between them. There are 17 residues in the CDR3. Germline CDR1 is SGHTA and CDR2 is FQGNSA. CDR3: CASSPTPGFLAKNIQYF. The CDR3 nucleotides are TGTGCCAGCAGCCCAACTCCGGGATTCTTAGCCAAAAACATTCAGTACTTC.

V usage is TRBV5-4 and J usage is TRBJ1-1; D unclear. Germline assignment: CDR1 SGHNT and CDR2 YYREEE (reference sequence). This CDR3 is 12 amino acids long. CDR3 amino acids: CAWARQQSEAFF. The CDR3 coding sequence is TGTGCGTGGGCCCGCCAGCAGTCTGAAGCTTTCTTT.

This rearrangement joins TRBV12-3 or TRBV12-4 to TRBJ2-1, with TRBD2 identical over 7 bases. This CDR3 is 11 amino acids long. The ends lost 6 bases at V and 15 bases at J; junction bases unmatched: 8. CDR3 DNA sequence: TGTGCCAGCAGCCTAGGGACGGGAGGGTTCTTC. Residues: CASSLGTGGFF.

Worth noting for this clone: This sample also contains other DNA sequences that code for the same CDR3. V usage is TRBV4-1 and J usage is TRBJ2-5, with D possibly being TRBD1 (6 bases). This CDR3 has 14 residues. V lost 1 base, J lost 1 base, and 7 bases lay in between. Germline CDR1 MGHRA, CDR2 YSYEKL. CDR3 residues: CASSQGTVQETQYF. Here the CDR3 DNA reads TGCGCCAGCAGCCAAGGGACAGTCCAAGAGACCCAGTACTTC.

This clone has just one count. The DNA for the CDR3 is TGTGCCAGTAGTACTACAGGGGGCGGGAGAACGGAGCTGTTTTTT. This encodes CASSTTGGGRTELFF. The chain uses TRBV19 and TRBJ2-2; the match to TRBD1 covers 9 bases. V lost 4 bases and J lost 10; bases outside the gene matches: 10. The CDR3 has 15 amino acids. Germline V gene sequence: CDR1 LNHDA, CDR2 SQIVND (reference sequence).

Ten or more counts support this clone. V is TRBV11-3 and J is TRBJ2-5; 7 bases match TRBD1. There are 16 residues in the CDR3. CDR1 is SGHNT, CDR2 YENEEA, per germline. V shed 5 bases, J shed 1 base, and the junction held 10 bases outside the gene matches. The CDR3 protein is CASSAQPGQFQETQYF. For the CDR3, the DNA is TGTGCCAGCAGCGCCCAACCGGGACAGTTCCAAGAGACCCAGTACTTC.

The J gene is TRBJ2-5, the V gene TRBV6-5; 11 nucleotides line up with TRBD2. Trimming at V came to 5 bases and at J to 4 bases, leaving 0 bases not matched to a gene. Germline-derived CDR1 and CDR2 are MNHEY and SVGAGI. The CDR3 is 13 residues long. DNA of the CDR3: TGTGCCAGCAGTCTAGCGGGGGGAGAGACCCAGTACTTC. This encodes CASSLAGGETQYF.

This sequence joins TRBV20-1 and TRBJ1-5, with 7 positions matching TRBD1. The CDR3 has 16 amino acids. After removal of 3 bases from V and 0 bases from J, the junction contained 8 bases not matched to a gene. Germline V lookup: CDR1 DFQATT, CDR2 SNEGSKA (reference sequence). The CDR3 spells CSASDSPGGSNQPQHF. The CDR3 DNA is TGCAGTGCTAGTGATAGTCCAGGGGGTAGCAATCAGCCCCAGCATTTT.

The V gene is TRBV3-1 (or the pseudogene TRBV3-2), the J gene TRBJ2-7, with a weak D call TRBD1 (7 bases). This CDR3 region has 15 residues. V dropped 5 bases and J dropped 3 bases, with 17 bases sitting between them. Germline CDR1 LGHDT, CDR2 YNNKEL (reference sequence). In DNA form, the CDR3 reads TGTGCCAGCAGCGGGACAGACCGGGGAGGCTACGAGCAGTACTTC. It codes for CASSGTDRGGYEQYF.

This clone was found once. The V call is TRBV6-5, the J call TRBJ1-4, with a possible D match to TRBD1 (6 bases). Trimming took off 11 bases at V and 8 bases at J, with 15 bases between the two ends. This CDR3 region has 12 residues. Germline V lookup: CDR1 MNHEY, CDR2 SVGAGI. DNA for the CDR3: TGTGCCTCCCGGGGGGCAGAGGAAAAACTGTTTTTT. This gives the protein CASRGAEEKLFF.

The chain recombines TRBV6-4 with TRBJ2-2; a weak D match, TRBD1 (5 bases). The germline V gene has CDR1 MRHNA and CDR2 SNTAGT. This CDR3 region has 14 residues. V was shortened by 8 bases and J by 2 bases, with 12 bases between the two germline ends. CDR3 region: CASSLQGNTGELFF. The CDR3 coding sequence is TGTGCCAGCTCCCTTCAGGGCAACACCGGGGAGCTGTTTTTT.

CDR3 DNA sequence: TGTGCCACCACCCCGCACCTGGGACAAAACACTGAAGCTTTCTTT. It translates to CATTPHLGQNTEAFF. The V call is TRBV15, the J call TRBJ1-1, with D perhaps TRBD1 (6 bases). V lost 7 bases to trimming and J lost 2 bases, with 17 bases between them. CDR3 length: 15 amino acids. Germline CDR1 is LNHNV and CDR2 is YYDKDF (reference sequence).

The V and J genes are TRBV29-1 and TRBJ1-3; a weak D match, TRBD1 (6 bases). There are 15 residues in the CDR3. Trimming cost V 2 bases and J 4 bases, with 15 bases left between them. Per the germline V gene, CDR1 is SQVTM and CDR2 is ANQGSEA. DNA for the CDR3: TGCAGCGTTGAAAAATTACAGGGCCCGGGAAACACCATATATTTT. Encoded protein: CSVEKLQGPGNTIYF.

The rearrangement joins TRBV3-1 (or the pseudogene TRBV3-2) to TRBJ2-5; 11 positions match TRBD1. The V and J ends lost 0 bases and 4 bases, in that order; junction bases with no gene match: 4. This CDR3 is built from 16 residues. Germline V lookup: CDR1 LGHDT, CDR2 YNNKEL (reference sequence). In nucleotides, the CDR3 is TGTGCCAGCAGCCAAGAACTGGACAGGGGGCTAGAGACCCAGTACTTC. It yields the protein CASSQELDRGLETQYF.

This clone was seen a single time. V usage is TRBV19 and J usage is TRBJ1-2, with 7 positions matching TRBD1. The V gene end was trimmed by 1 base and the J gene end by 8 bases; junction bases not matched to a gene: 4. CDR1 is LNHDA, CDR2 SQIVND, per germline (reference sequence). The CDR3 length is 13 residues. Here the CDR3 reads CASSIVTGRGYTF. CDR3 nucleotides: TGTGCCAGTAGTATAGTGACAGGGCGCGGCTACACCTTC.

The V gene is TRBV5-4, the J gene TRBJ1-1, with D hard to call. Trimming pared 4 bases from V and 6 bases from J, leaving 19 bases between. CDR3 size: 15 residues. Germline V gene data show CDR1 as SGHNT and CDR2 as YYREEE (reference sequence). The DNA for the CDR3 is TGTGCCAGCAGCCCAGCGATTGAGTCCCGACCTGAAGCTTTCTTT. As protein: CASSPAIESRPEAFF. The entire variable domain, with the rest obtained from reference TRBV5-4 and TRBJ1-1, is as follows: ETGVTQSPTHLIKTRGQQVTLRCSSQSGHNTVSWYQQALGQGPQFIFQYYREEENGRGNFPPRFSGLQFPNYSSELNVNALELDDSALYLCASSPAIESRPEAFFGQGTRLTVV.

V usage is TRBV12-3 or TRBV12-4 and J usage is TRBJ1-5; maybe TRBD1 (5 bases). CDR3 length: 13 residues. Trimming pared 6 bases from V and 4 bases from J, leaving 10 bases between. CDR3 bases: TGTGCCAGCAGAGACAGCCTAAATCAGCCCCAGCATTTT. It codes for CASRDSLNQPQHF.

This chain connects TRBV6-5 to TRBJ2-1, with a weak D call TRBD2 (6 bases). The CDR3 runs 14 residues. Between the trimmed V and J ends, which lost 7 bases and 0 bases, there was a span of 10 bases. The germline V gene has CDR1 MNHEY and CDR2 SVGAGI. CDR3 nucleotides: TGTGCCAGCAAAGGGGACTCCTCCTACAATGAGCAGTTCTTC. Residues: CASKGDSSYNEQFF.

V and J are TRBV10-2 and TRBJ2-3; D possibly corresponds to TRBD1 (5 bases). CDR3 length: 12 amino acids. V was cut by 6 bases and J by 3 bases, with 7 bases left in between. The germline V gene has CDR1 WSHSY and CDR2 SAAADI. This chain's CDR3 is CASRGVTDTQYF. Here the CDR3 DNA reads TGCGCCAGCAGAGGGGTAACAGATACGCAGTATTTT.